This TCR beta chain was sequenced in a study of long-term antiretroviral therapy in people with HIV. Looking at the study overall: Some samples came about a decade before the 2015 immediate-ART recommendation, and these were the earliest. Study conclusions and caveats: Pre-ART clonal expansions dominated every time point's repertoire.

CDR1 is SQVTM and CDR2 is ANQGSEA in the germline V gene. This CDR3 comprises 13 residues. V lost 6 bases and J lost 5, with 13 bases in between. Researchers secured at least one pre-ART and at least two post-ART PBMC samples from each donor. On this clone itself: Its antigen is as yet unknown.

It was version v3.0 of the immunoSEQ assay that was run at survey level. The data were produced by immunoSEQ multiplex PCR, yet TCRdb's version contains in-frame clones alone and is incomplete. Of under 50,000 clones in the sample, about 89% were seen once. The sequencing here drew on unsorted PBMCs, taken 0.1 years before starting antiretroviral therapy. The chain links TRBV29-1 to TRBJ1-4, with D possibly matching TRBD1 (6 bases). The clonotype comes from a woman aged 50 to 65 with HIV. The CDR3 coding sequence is TGCAGCGTCTACAGGGCATTCAATGAAAAACTGTTTTTT. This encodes CSVYRAFNEKLFF.